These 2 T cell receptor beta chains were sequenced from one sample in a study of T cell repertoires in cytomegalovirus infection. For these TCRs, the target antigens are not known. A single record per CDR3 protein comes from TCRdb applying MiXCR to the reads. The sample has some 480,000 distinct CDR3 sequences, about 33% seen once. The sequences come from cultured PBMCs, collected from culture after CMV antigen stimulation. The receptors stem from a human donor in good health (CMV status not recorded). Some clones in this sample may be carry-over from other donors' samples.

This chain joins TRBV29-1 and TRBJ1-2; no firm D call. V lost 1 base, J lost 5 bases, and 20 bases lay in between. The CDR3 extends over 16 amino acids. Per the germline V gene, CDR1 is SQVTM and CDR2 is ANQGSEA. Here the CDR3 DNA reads TGCAGCGTTGAAGCGGGTCAGGCGGAGCCACTTTATGGCTACACCTTC. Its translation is CSVEAGQAEPLYGYTF. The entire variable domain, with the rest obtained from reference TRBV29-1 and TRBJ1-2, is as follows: SAVISQKPSRDICQRGTSLTIQCQVDSQVTMMFWYRQQPGQSLTLIATANQGSEATYESGFVIDKFPISRPNLTFSTLTVSNMSPEDSSIYLCSVEAGQAEPLYGYTFGSGTRLTVV.

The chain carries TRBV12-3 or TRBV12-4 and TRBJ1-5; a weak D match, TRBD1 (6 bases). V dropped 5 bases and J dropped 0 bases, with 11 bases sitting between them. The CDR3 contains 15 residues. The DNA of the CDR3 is TGTGCCAGCAGTGGTACAGGGAATAGCAATCAGCCCCAGCATTTT. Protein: CASSGTGNSNQPQHF.